Each of the 7 T cell receptor beta chains below was sequenced from the same sample in a study of blood T cell repertoires in COVID-19. Only in-frame clones appear in the TCRdb table, and some are missing; sequencing was by immunoSEQ multiplex PCR. This repertoire shows approximately 250,000 clones, around four fifths found once; its top ten account for approximately 4.3%. The specimen was PBMCs or T cells enriched from blood (not recorded which). These receptors were taken from a man between 25 and 39 years old with acute COVID-19.

This clone has only one observation. V and J are TRBV7-9 and TRBJ2-3, with TRBD2 matching 10 bases. Germline lookup yields CDR1 SEHNR and CDR2 FQNEAQ (reference sequence). V gave up 6 bases and J gave up 2 bases; unmatched junction bases: 5. The CDR3 length is 15 residues. The CDR3 reads CASSSSGGVTDTQYF. The CDR3, as DNA: TGTGCCAGCAGTTCGAGCGGGGGGGTCACAGATACGCAGTATTTT.

This clone has just a few counts. The gene calls are TRBV11-3 and TRBJ1-6; TRBD1 matches at 7 bases. The junction had 2 bases not matched to a gene; V was cut back by 5 bases and J by 7 bases. CDR1 is SGHNT and CDR2 is YENEEA in the germline V gene. The CDR3 has 13 amino acids. CDR3 protein: CASSPGQNSPLHF. The CDR3 bases are TGTGCCAGCAGCCCGGGACAGAATTCACCCCTCCACTTT.

The V gene is TRBV27, the J gene TRBJ1-1; 7 bases are shared with TRBD1. This CDR3 comprises 13 residues. CDR1 is MNHEY and CDR2 is SMNVEV in the germline V gene (reference sequence). V shed 8 bases, J shed 1 base, and the junction held 4 bases outside the gene matches. The CDR3 loop reads CASAWTGNTEAFF. CDR3 bases: TGTGCCAGCGCATGGACAGGGAACACTGAAGCTTTCTTT.

The chain combines TRBV6-5 with TRBJ1-1; 10 nucleotides line up with TRBD1. Germline CDR1 and CDR2: MNHEY and SVGAGI. The junction had 8 bases not matched to a gene; V was cut back by 11 bases and J by 5 bases. The CDR3 spans 13 residues. The CDR3 DNA sequence: TGTGCCTGCCCGGGACAGGGGTGGACTGAAGCTTTCTTT. Amino acid sequence: CACPGQGWTEAFF.

The table lists this clone with a few counts. The chain recombines TRBV11-2 with TRBJ1-1, with TRBD1 as a possible D gene (6 bases). Trimming stripped 6 bases from V and 6 bases from J, with 20 bases between. Germline V gene sequence: CDR1 SGHAT, CDR2 FQNNGV. CDR3 length: 15 residues. CDR3 in amino acids: CASSYAGAGAPEAFF. The CDR3 DNA is TGTGCCAGCAGTTACGCAGGGGCTGGGGCCCCTGAAGCTTTCTTT. The full variable domain, rest sourced from reference TRBV11-2 and TRBJ1-1, is EAGVAQSPRYKIIEKRQSVAFWCNPISGHATLYWYQQILGQGPKLLIQFQNNGVVDDSQLPKDRFSAERLKGVDSTLKIQPAKLEDSAVYLCASSYAGAGAPEAFFGQGTRLTVV.

The chain carries TRBV28 and TRBJ2-6; D not certain. V dropped 2 bases and J dropped 0 bases, with 11 bases sitting between them. CDR1 and CDR2 from the germline V gene are MDHEN and SYDVKM. CDR3 length: 17 amino acids. The DNA for the CDR3 is TGTGCCAGCAGTTTAAGTGCCGCGAGCTCTGGGGCCAACGTCCTGACTTTC. Residues: CASSLSAASSGANVLTF. Using reference TRBV28 and TRBJ2-6 for the parts outside the CDR3, the full variable domain is DVKVTQSSRYLVKRTGEKVFLECVQDMDHENMFWYRQDPGLGLRLIYFSYDVKMKEKGDIPEGYSVSREKKERFSLILESASTNQTSMYLCASSLSAASSGANVLTFGAGSRLTVL.

This clone was seen a single time. The chain employs TRBV3-1 (or the pseudogene TRBV3-2) and TRBJ1-2; D uncertain. V shed 1 base and J shed 6 bases, with 6 bases lying between them. CDR1 and CDR2 (germline): LGHDT, YNNKEL (reference sequence). The CDR3 is made up of 12 amino acids. CDR3 bases: TGTGCCAGCAGCCAAGCCCAGAATGGCTACACCTTC. It is translated as CASSQAQNGYTF.